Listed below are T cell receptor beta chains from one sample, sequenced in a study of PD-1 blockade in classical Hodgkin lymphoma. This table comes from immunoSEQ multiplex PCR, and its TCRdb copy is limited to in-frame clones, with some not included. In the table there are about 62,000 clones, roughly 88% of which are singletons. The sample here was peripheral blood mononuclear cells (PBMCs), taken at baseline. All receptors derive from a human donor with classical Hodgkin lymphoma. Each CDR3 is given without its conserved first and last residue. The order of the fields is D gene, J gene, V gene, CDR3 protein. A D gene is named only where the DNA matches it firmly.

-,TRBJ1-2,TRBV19,ASSITGDGYT
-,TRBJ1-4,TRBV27,ASSSEGEEKLF
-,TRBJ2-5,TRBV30,AWSVRGPQY
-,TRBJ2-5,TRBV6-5,ASSYSDFTRETQY
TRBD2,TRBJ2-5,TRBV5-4,ASSRPAVAGGPGTQY
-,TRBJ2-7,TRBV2,ASSEAVRLTYEQY
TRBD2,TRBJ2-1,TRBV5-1,ASSLSGGNYNEQF
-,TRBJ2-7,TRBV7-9,ASSYGLIYEQY
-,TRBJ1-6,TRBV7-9,ASSSGGDSPLH
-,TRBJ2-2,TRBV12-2,ASRFMDSTGELF